One and the same sample provided the 29 T cell receptor beta chains below, sequenced in a study of cytomegalovirus exposure and HLA in healthy donors (dated by TCRdb to about 2017). Library generation was performed with the immunoSEQ multiplex PCR assay. The multiplex PCR relied on a mix of 60 forward primers for TCR Vbeta segments and 13 reverse primers for TCR Jbeta segments. TCRdb holds this immuneACCESS table with in-frame rearrangements only. Some clones are missing; in checked studies, unresolved V genes explain under half, and the rest has no known cause. For this sample the table gives 150,000 to 250,000 clones, of which around three quarters were detected only once. 3.5% to 5% of the sample is taken by the ten largest. The sequenced sample consisted of PBMCs. All receptors come from a woman aged 25 to 39 in good health and CMV-seropositive.

V is TRBV7-6 and J is TRBJ1-5; unclear D gene. The germline V and J ends were trimmed by 1 base and 7 bases, with 11 bases remaining between them. This CDR3 region has 14 residues. Per germline, CDR1 SGHVS and CDR2 FNYEAQ. CDR3 DNA: TGTGCCAGCAGCTTAGGTGGAGGGCGACAGCCCCAGCATTTT. This sequence encodes CASSLGGGRQPQHF. The full variable domain, rest sourced from reference TRBV7-6 and TRBJ1-5, is GAGVSQSPRYKVTKRGQDVALRCDPISGHVSLYWYRQALGQGPEFLTYFNYEAQQDKSGLPNDRFSAERPEGSISTLTIQRTEQRDSAMYRCASSLGGGRQPQHFGDGTRLSIL.

The rearrangement uses TRBV10-3 and TRBJ2-1, with 8 bases fitting TRBD2. The CDR3 covers 16 residues. Germline assignment: CDR1 ENHRY and CDR2 SYGVKD. The trim removed 3 bases at V and 8 bases at J, leaving 12 bases unmatched. The chain's CDR3 is CAISEGRGGITDEQFF. CDR3 sequence (DNA): TGTGCCATCAGTGAAGGCCGGGGGGGAATTACCGATGAGCAGTTCTTC.

The V and J genes are TRBV5-6 and TRBJ2-7; 14 bases match TRBD2. CDR3 length: 16 amino acids. The ends lost 4 bases at V and 4 bases at J; junction bases unmatched: 7. CDR1 is SGHDT and CDR2 is YYEEEE in the germline V gene. Here the CDR3 DNA reads TGTGCCAGCAGCGGGACTAGCGGGAGCACCAGGTACGAGCAGTACTTC. Translating gives CASSGTSGSTRYEQYF. Supplemented by reference TRBV5-6 and TRBJ2-7, the full variable domain reads DAGVTQSPTHLIKTRGQQVTLRCSPKSGHDTVSWYQQALGQGPQFIFQYYEEEERQRGNFPDRFSGHQFPNYSSELNVNALLLGDSALYLCASSGTSGSTRYEQYFGPGTRLTVT.

V and J are TRBV27 and TRBJ2-3; no clear D. V lost 6 bases to trimming and J lost 0 bases, with 4 bases between them. Germline CDR1 reads MNHEY; CDR2 reads SMNVEV (reference sequence). The CDR3 spans 12 residues. The CDR3 DNA follows: TGTGCCAGCAGGACTAGCACAGATACGCAGTATTTT. Protein sequence: CASRTSTDTQYF.

This clone was seen only a few times. The chain employs TRBV5-4 and TRBJ1-4; D perhaps matches TRBD1 (5 bases). V dropped 0 bases and J dropped 11 bases, with 14 bases sitting between them. Germline values: CDR1 SGHNT, CDR2 YYREEE (reference sequence). This CDR3 is 14 amino acids long. CDR3 bases: TGTGCCAGCAGCTTGGCCGGGACTGCCGCGAAACTGTTTTTT. Protein sequence: CASSLAGTAAKLFF.

The chain carries TRBV9 and TRBJ2-5; 11 bases are shared with TRBD1. The length of the CDR3 is 16 residues. The germline V gene has CDR1 SGDLS and CDR2 YYNGEE. The ends lost 3 bases at V and 5 bases at J; junction bases unmatched: 9. CDR3 amino acids: CASSEGRTGGGETQYF. The CDR3 DNA follows: TGTGCCAGCAGCGAGGGGAGGACAGGGGGCGGGGAGACCCAGTACTTC.

The rearrangement links TRBV5-1 to TRBJ1-2; TRBD1 matches at 10 bases. The V gene's germline CDR1 is SGHRS and CDR2 YFSETQ. This CDR3 contains 14 residues. Trimming removed 0 bases from V and 8 bases from J; junction bases left unmatched: 4. The CDR3 nucleotides are TGCGCCAGCAGCTTGGGACAGGGGGCAGGAGGCTACACCTTC. It specifies CASSLGQGAGGYTF.

V and J are TRBV12-5 and TRBJ2-7; perhaps TRBD2 as D (5 bases). In germline, CDR1 is LGHNT, CDR2 FRNRAP. Trimming stripped 0 bases from V and 5 bases from J, with 23 bases between. The CDR3 contains 18 residues. In nucleotides, the CDR3 is TGTGCTAGTGGTTTGGTACGATTGACGCCTGAGGGTAATAACGAGCAGTACTTC. Its translation: CASGLVRLTPEGNNEQYF.

The sample holds one count of this clone. The chain has TRBV7-9 and TRBJ2-3, with D tentatively TRBD1 (8 bases). Looked up from germline, CDR1 is SEHNR and CDR2 is FQNEAQ (reference sequence). The CDR3 is 16 residues long. V gave up 5 bases and J gave up 2 bases, with 17 bases separating them. The CDR3, as DNA: TGTGCCAGCAGCACACTACAGGGGGGGACCACAGATACGCAGTATTTT. Protein product: CASSTLQGGTTDTQYF.

The chain links TRBV2 to TRBJ1-2; 7 bases map to TRBD1. Germline CDR1 is SNHLY and CDR2 is FYNNEI. The CDR3 length is 14 residues. V lost 6 bases to trimming and J lost 1 base; unmatched junction nucleotides: 5. The CDR3 reads CASRRQGGNYGYTF. CDR3 sequence (DNA): TGTGCCAGCAGGCGGCAGGGGGGTAACTATGGCTACACCTTC.

This clone has a handful of counts. The V call is TRBV10-3, the J call TRBJ1-2; 10 bases fit TRBD1. V was clipped by 7 bases and J by 7 bases; unmatched bases: 12. CDR1 is ENHRY, CDR2 SYGVKD, per germline. This CDR3 comprises 15 residues. CDR3: CAIKKGRGQGFGYTF. Here the CDR3 DNA reads TGTGCCATCAAGAAAGGTCGGGGACAGGGGTTTGGCTACACCTTC.

Only a few counts were recorded for this clone. The chain carries TRBV5-6 and TRBJ2-5, with D tentatively TRBD2 (6 bases). The CDR3 extends over 13 amino acids. V was pared by 10 bases and J by 0 bases, with 13 bases between. From germline, CDR1 is SGHDT and CDR2 YYEEEE. The CDR3 loop is CASEGRNQETQYF. The CDR3 region has the DNA TGTGCCTCGGAGGGAAGGAACCAAGAGACCCAGTACTTC.

As concerns this clone: One end of the junction is discordant with germline, which a read error may explain. V is TRBV7-9 and J is TRBJ2-1; D is possibly TRBD2 (5 bases). The CDR3 is made up of 18 amino acids. CDR1 is SEHNR, CDR2 FQNEAQ, per germline (reference sequence). The CDR3, as DNA: TGTTCCAGCAGCTTATTGGGCAGTCCAAGAGGGATATACAATGAGCAGTTCTTC. Translation gives CSSSLLGSPRGIYNEQFF.

The chain combines TRBV19 with TRBJ2-5, with D maybe TRBD2 (5 bases). The CDR3 sequence is 14 residues long. Trimming removed 5 bases from V and 5 bases from J, with 15 bases in between. The germline gives CDR1 LNHDA, CDR2 SQIVND (reference sequence). CDR3 region: CASSAPGFLETQYF. The DNA for the CDR3 is TGTGCCAGTAGTGCTCCGGGGTTTCTCGAGACCCAGTACTTC.

The rearrangement links TRBV29-1 to TRBJ1-4, with 7 bases matching TRBD1. V lost 4 bases and J lost 9; bases outside the gene matches: 14. The CDR3 contains 15 residues. In germline, CDR1 is SQVTM, CDR2 ANQGSEA. CDR3 region: CSVVGGGVRGQKLFF. The CDR3 DNA follows: TGCAGCGTTGTGGGGGGAGGAGTAAGGGGGCAAAAACTGTTTTTT.

The chain carries TRBV6-1 and TRBJ1-2; 9 bases match TRBD1. The V segment lost 6 bases and the J segment 3 bases; nucleotides outside the gene matches: 8. The CDR3 is 15 residues long. From germline, CDR1 is MNHNS and CDR2 SASEGT. The DNA for the CDR3 is TGTGCCAGCAGGGGCTGGACAGGGGATGACTATGGCTACACCTTC. Its translation is CASRGWTGDDYGYTF.

The rearrangement joins TRBV29-1 to TRBJ1-4, with a possible D match to TRBD1 (5 bases). This CDR3 is 15 amino acids long. V gave up 0 bases and J gave up 0 bases, with 8 bases separating them. Germline V gene data show CDR1 as SQVTM and CDR2 as ANQGSEA. The CDR3 DNA reads TGCAGCGTTGAAGATGGGGGGACAACTAATGAAAAACTGTTTTTT. Encoded protein: CSVEDGGTTNEKLFF.

There are a few counts of this clone. The chain joins TRBV5-1 to TRBJ2-5; 8 bases map to TRBD1. Trimming at V came to 0 bases and at J to 5 bases, leaving 6 bases not matched to a gene. Germline values: CDR1 SGHRS, CDR2 YFSETQ. The CDR3 spans 15 residues. CDR3 sequence: CASSLVGQGRETQYF. CDR3 nucleotide sequence: TGCGCCAGCAGCTTGGTCGGACAGGGAAGGGAGACCCAGTACTTC.

This clone turned up a few times. The chain links TRBV29-1 to TRBJ1-5; TRBD1 might be the D (5 bases). This CDR3 has 12 amino acids. The V gene lost 4 bases and the J gene lost 7 bases, with 11 bases spanning the gap. Per germline, CDR1 SQVTM and CDR2 ANQGSEA. The CDR3 loop reads CSVGQGGQPQHF. Written as DNA, the CDR3 is TGCAGCGTTGGGCAGGGCGGACAGCCCCAGCATTTT.

The chain recombines TRBV5-1 with TRBJ1-6; 8 bases are a match to TRBD1. The germline CDR1 and CDR2 sequences are SGHRS and YFSETQ. Unmatched junction bases numbered 10, after V lost 3 bases and J lost 14 bases. CDR3 length equals 14 residues. CDR3 amino acids: CASSSGQGGLALHF. In DNA, the CDR3 is TGCGCCAGCAGCTCCGGACAGGGTGGATTGGCCCTCCACTTT.

V and J are TRBV30 and TRBJ1-1; D is ambiguous. From germline, CDR1 is GTSNPN and CDR2 SVGIG (reference sequence). V lost 4 bases, J lost 5 bases, and 11 bases lay in between. The CDR3 sequence is 12 residues long. DNA of the CDR3: TGTGCCTGGATCCTGGGGAGAACTGAAGCTTTCTTT. This translates into CAWILGRTEAFF.

There are a few counts of this clone. The gene calls are TRBV5-4 and TRBJ1-5, with TRBD1 as a possible D gene (6 bases). In germline, CDR1 is SGHNT, CDR2 YYREEE (reference sequence). The CDR3 is 15 amino acids. Trimming pared 2 bases from V and 5 bases from J, leaving 14 bases between. CDR3 in amino acids: CASSFATGSHQPQHF. The DNA for the CDR3 is TGTGCCAGCAGCTTCGCCACAGGGTCTCATCAGCCCCAGCATTTT.

This clone was seen more than once but under ten times. This rearrangement joins TRBV4-2 to TRBJ2-7, with a possible D match to TRBD2 (7 bases). With 3 bases removed from V and 2 bases from J, the gap between germline ends came to 17 bases. The CDR3 runs to 16 residues. In germline, CDR1 is LGHNA, CDR2 YNFKEQ. This chain's CDR3 is CASSQATGGPTYEQYF. The CDR3 DNA follows: TGTGCCAGCAGCCAGGCTACCGGGGGGCCCACCTACGAGCAGTACTTC.

The chain employs TRBV6-1 and TRBJ2-5, with a possible D match to TRBD2 (6 bases). Germline CDR1 and CDR2: MNHNS and SASEGT. Trimming removed 5 bases at V and 5 bases at J, with 18 bases between. The CDR3 sequence is 15 residues long. The CDR3 nucleotides read TGTGCCAGCAGTCTATCTCAGCGGGCGTCGGAGACCCAGTACTTC. It specifies CASSLSQRASETQYF.

The V call is TRBV11-2, the J call TRBJ2-5, with D uncertain. V was cut by 0 bases and J by 7 bases, with 6 bases left in between. Germline V lookup: CDR1 SGHAT, CDR2 FQNNGV. CDR3 length: 12 residues. CDR3 bases: TGTGCCAGCAGCTTAGACCGCGGGACCCAGTACTTC. This encodes CASSLDRGTQYF.

The rearrangement uses TRBV10-3 and TRBJ1-2; 8 bases agree with TRBD1. Germline CDR1 reads ENHRY; CDR2 reads SYGVKD. The CDR3 has 14 residues. The V gene end was trimmed by 4 bases and the J gene end by 3 bases; junction bases not matched to a gene: 4. The CDR3 coding sequence is TGTGCCATCAGTGCCACGACAGGGGACTATGGCTACACCTTC. Protein sequence: CAISATTGDYGYTF.

This chain links TRBV4-1 with TRBJ2-7; TRBD2 matches 12 bases. V was clipped by 3 bases and J by 0 bases; unmatched bases: 3. The CDR3 runs 16 residues. The V gene's germline CDR1 is MGHRA and CDR2 YSYEKL. The CDR3: CASSHLAGGSSYEQYF. CDR3 DNA sequence: TGCGCCAGCAGCCACCTAGCGGGAGGGTCCTCCTACGAGCAGTACTTC.

J is TRBJ1-1 and V is TRBV19; weak D call: TRBD1 (6 bases). The germline gives CDR1 LNHDA, CDR2 SQIVND (reference sequence). Trimming took off 2 bases at V and 2 bases at J, with 12 bases between the two ends. The CDR3 sequence is 15 residues long. The CDR3 nucleotides are TGTGCCAGTAGTATACAGGGGCTGGGCAACACTGAAGCTTTCTTT. The encoded protein is CASSIQGLGNTEAFF.

This chain uses TRBV15 with TRBJ1-2, with 8 nucleotides matching TRBD1. This CDR3 is 15 amino acids long. Losses at the gene ends were 1 base for V and 2 bases for J; bases not matched to a gene: 3. Germline V gene sequence: CDR1 LNHNV, CDR2 YYDKDF (reference sequence). CDR3 protein: CATSRGTGRNYGYTF. DNA of the CDR3: TGTGCCACCAGCAGAGGGACAGGGCGCAACTATGGCTACACCTTC. Combining the CDR3 with reference TRBV15 and TRBJ1-2 gives the whole variable domain DAMVIQNPRYQVTQFGKPVTLSCSQTLNHNVMYWYQQKSSQAPKLLFHYYDKDFNNEADTPDNFQSRRPNTSFCFLDIRSPGLGDTAMYLCATSRGTGRNYGYTFGSGTRLTVV.